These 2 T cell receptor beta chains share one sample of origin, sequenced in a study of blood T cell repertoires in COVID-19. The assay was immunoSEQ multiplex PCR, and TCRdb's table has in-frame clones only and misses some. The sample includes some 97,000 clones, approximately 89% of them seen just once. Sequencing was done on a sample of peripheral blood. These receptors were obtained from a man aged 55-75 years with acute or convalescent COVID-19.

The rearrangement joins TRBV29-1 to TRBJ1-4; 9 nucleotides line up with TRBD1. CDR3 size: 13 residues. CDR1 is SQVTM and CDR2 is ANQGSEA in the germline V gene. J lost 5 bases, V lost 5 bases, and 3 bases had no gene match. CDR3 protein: CSVFGTGNEKLFF. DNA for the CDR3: TGCAGCGTTTTCGGGACAGGGAATGAAAAACTGTTTTTT. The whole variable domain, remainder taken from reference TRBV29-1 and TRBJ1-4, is SAVISQKPSRDICQRGTSLTIQCQVDSQVTMMFWYRQQPGQSLTLIATANQGSEATYESGFVIDKFPISRPNLTFSTLTVSNMSPEDSSIYLCSVFGTGNEKLFFGSGTQLSVL.

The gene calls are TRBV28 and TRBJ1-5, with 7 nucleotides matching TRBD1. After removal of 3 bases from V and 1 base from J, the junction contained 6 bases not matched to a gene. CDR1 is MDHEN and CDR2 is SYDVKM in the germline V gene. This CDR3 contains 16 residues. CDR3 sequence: CASSFGPGQSNQPQHF. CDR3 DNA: TGTGCCAGCAGTTTCGGCCCGGGACAGAGCAATCAGCCCCAGCATTTT.